This TCR beta chain was sequenced for a study of blood T cells in healthy people across ages. Each sample had at least 6.5 million PBMCs isolated. Of note for this clonotype: One end of the junction is discordant with germline, which a read error may explain.

For the second PCR, which ran for about 7 to 11 cycles, a sample-barcoded 5' primer and a J-beta primer mix were used. TCRdb itself ran the 5' RACE reads through MiXCR, one entry per CDR3 protein. This table has about 1.6 million distinct CDR3 sequences, about 35% appearing once. The sequenced sample was blood. This clonotype was sampled from a woman in her 30s in good health.

This CDR3 is CAGSPPTGEREAFF. As DNA, the CDR3 is TGTGCCGGCAGTCCACCTACGGGGGAGCGGGAAGCTTTCTTT. V and J are TRBV2 and TRBJ1-1; a possible D gene is TRBD1 (5 bases). This CDR3 is 14 amino acids long. The germline CDR1 and CDR2 sequences are SNHLY and FYNNEI.